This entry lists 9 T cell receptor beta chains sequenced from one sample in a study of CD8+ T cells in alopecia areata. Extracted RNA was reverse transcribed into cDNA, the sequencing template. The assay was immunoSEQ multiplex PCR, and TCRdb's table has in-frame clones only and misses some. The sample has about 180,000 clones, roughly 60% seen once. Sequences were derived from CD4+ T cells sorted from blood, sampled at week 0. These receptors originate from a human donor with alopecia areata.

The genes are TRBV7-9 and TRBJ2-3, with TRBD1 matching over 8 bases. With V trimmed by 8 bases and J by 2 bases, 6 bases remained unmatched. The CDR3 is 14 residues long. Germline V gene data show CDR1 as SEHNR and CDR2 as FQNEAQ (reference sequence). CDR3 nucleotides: TGTGCCAGCTCGGCCCAGGGGGCCACAGATACGCAGTATTTT. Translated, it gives CASSAQGATDTQYF.

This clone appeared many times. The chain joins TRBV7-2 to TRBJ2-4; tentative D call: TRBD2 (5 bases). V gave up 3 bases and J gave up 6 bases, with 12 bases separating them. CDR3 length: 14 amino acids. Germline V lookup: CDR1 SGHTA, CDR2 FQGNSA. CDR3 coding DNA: TGTGCCAGCAGCTTGCGCACAAGCGGAAACATTCAGTACTTC. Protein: CASSLRTSGNIQYF.

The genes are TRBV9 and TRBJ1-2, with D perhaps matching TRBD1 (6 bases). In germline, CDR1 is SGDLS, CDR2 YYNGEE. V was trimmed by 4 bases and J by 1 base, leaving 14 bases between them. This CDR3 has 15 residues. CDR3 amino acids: CASSPRTEYNYGYTF. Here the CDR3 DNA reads TGTGCCAGCAGCCCACGGACAGAATATAACTATGGCTACACCTTC.

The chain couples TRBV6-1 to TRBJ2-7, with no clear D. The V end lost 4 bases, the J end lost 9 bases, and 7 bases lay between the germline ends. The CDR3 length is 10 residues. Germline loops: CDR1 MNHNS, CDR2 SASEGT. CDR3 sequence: CASSALAQYF. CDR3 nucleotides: TGTGCCAGCAGTGCCCTCGCGCAGTACTTC.

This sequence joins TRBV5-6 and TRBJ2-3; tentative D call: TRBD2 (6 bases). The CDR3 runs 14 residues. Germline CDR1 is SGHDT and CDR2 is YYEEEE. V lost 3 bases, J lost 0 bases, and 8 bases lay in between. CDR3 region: CASSWDSSTDTQYF. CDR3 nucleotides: TGTGCCAGCAGCTGGGACTCTAGCACAGATACGCAGTATTTT.

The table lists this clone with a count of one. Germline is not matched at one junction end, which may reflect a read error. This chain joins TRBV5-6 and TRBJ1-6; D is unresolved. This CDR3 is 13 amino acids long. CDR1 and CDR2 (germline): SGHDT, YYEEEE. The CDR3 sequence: CASSLSWNDPSDF. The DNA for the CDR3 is TGTGCCAGCAGCTTATCATGGAACGACCCCTCGGACTTT.

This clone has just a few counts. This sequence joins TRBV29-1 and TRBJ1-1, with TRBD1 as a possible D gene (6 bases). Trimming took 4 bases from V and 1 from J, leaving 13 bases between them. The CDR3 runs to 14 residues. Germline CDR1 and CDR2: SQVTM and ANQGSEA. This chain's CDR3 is CSVVYRGKNTEAFF. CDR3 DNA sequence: TGCAGCGTTGTGTATAGGGGGAAGAACACTGAAGCTTTCTTT.

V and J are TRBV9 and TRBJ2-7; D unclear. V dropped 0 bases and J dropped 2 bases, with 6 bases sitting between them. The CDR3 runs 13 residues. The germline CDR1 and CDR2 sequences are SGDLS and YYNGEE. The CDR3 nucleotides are TGTGCCAGCAGCGTAGACGGAGCCTACGAGCAGTACTTC. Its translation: CASSVDGAYEQYF.

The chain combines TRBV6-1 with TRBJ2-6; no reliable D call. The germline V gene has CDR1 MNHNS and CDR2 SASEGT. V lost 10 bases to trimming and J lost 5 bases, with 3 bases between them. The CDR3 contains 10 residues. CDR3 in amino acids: CATRANVLTF. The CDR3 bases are TGTGCCACCAGGGCCAACGTCCTGACTTTC.